This T cell receptor (beta chain) is from a study of brain T cells in children with intractable seizures. Overall study results and limits: Only CDR3 sequence similarity suggested viral specificity, without known HCMV serostatus.

Time point denoted: blood from clinic visit 5 months post-surgery; TSC patient then seizure free. Surgery cases with the highest brain T cell transcript signatures were chosen for sequencing. Patients received at least one anti-epileptic drug before surgery. Using immunoSEQ multiplex PCR, the repertoire was profiled, and TCRdb retains in-frame clones only, with some absent. The sample lists about 340,000 clones, 85% to 95% occurring once. Only a few counts were recorded for this clone. Antigen: not known. Germline CDR1 and CDR2: LGHNA and YNFKEQ. V lost 8 bases and J lost 1, with 18 bases in between. The CDR3 runs 16 residues.

This sequence was found in a boy in the first two years of life with tuberous sclerosis and intractable seizures. The sample here was peripheral blood, taken more than 4 months after surgery. V and J are TRBV4-2 and TRBJ1-5; perhaps TRBD1 as D (6 bases). The CDR3 coding sequence is TGTGCCAGCGCCAAGGAGGGGGGATACAGCAATCAGCCCCAGCATTTT. As protein: CASAKEGGYSNQPQHF.